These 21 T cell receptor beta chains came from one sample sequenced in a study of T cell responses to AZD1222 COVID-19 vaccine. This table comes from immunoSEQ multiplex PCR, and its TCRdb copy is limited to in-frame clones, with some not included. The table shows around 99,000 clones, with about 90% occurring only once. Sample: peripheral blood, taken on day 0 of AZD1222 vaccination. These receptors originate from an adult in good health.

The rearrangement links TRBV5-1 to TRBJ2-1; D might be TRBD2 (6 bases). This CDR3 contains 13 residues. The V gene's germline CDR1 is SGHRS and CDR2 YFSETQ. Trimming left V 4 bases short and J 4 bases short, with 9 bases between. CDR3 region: CASSPGTYNEQFF. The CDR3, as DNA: TGCGCCAGCAGCCCAGGGACTTACAATGAGCAGTTCTTC.

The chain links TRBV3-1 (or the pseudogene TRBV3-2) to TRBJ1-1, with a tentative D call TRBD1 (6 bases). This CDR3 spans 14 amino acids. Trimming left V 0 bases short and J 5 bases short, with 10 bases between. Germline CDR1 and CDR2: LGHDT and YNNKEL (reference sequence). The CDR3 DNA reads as TGTGCCAGCAGCCAAGACAGGGGAGAAACTGAAGCTTTCTTT. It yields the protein CASSQDRGETEAFF.

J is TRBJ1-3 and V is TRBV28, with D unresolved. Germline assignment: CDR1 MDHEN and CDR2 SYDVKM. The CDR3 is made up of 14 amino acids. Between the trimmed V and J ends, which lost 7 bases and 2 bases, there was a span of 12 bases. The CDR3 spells CASTDTAPGNTIYF. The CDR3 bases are TGTGCCAGCACCGATACTGCCCCTGGAAACACCATATATTTT.

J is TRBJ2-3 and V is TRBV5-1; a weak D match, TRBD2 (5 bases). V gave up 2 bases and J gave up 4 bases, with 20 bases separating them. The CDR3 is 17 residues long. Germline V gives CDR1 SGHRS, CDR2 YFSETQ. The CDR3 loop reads CASSFLQLVVMPDTQYF. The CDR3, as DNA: TGCGCCAGCAGCTTCCTTCAACTAGTCGTCATGCCAGATACGCAGTATTTT.

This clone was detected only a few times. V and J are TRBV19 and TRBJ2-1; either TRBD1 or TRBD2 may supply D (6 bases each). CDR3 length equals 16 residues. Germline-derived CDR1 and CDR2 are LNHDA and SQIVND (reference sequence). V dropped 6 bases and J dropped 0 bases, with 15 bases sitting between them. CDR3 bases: TGTGCCAGTAGCCCCGGGGGCGGCAGCTCCTACAATGAGCAGTTCTTC. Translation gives CASSPGGGSSYNEQFF.

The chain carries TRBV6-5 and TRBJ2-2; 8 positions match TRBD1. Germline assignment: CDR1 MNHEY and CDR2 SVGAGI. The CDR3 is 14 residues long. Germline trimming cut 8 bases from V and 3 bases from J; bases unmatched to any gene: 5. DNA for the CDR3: TGTGCCAGCGCTGACAGGGGTTACACCGGGGAGCTGTTTTTT. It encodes CASADRGYTGELFF.

The CDR3 loop is CASSLEWTGTNIQYF. The CDR3 coding sequence is TGTGCCAGCAGCTTGGAATGGACGGGGACGAACATTCAGTACTTC. The rearrangement uses TRBV5-8 and TRBJ2-4; possibly TRBD1 or TRBD2 for D (5 bases each). V shed 0 bases and J shed 7 bases, with 14 bases lying between them. This CDR3 is 15 amino acids long. Germline CDR1 and CDR2: SGHTS and YDEGEE.

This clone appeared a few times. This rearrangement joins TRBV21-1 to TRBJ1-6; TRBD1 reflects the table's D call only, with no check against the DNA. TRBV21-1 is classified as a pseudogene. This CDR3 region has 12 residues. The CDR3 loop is CASTQPNSPLHF. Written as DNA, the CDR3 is TGTGCCAGCACACAGCCAAATTCACCCCTCCACTTT.

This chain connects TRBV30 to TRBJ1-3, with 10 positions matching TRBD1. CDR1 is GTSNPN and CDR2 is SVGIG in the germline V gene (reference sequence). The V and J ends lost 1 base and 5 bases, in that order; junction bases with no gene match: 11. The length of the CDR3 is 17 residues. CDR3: CAWSAGTGDLARNTIYF. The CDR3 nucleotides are TGTGCCTGGAGTGCAGGGACAGGGGACCTGGCCAGAAACACCATATATTTT.

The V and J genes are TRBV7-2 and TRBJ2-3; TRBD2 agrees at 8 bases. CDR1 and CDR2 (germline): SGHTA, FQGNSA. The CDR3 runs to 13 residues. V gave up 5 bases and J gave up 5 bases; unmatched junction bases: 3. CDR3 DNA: TGTGCCAGCAGCCCGGGGGGGGTAGATACGCAGTATTTT. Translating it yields CASSPGGVDTQYF.

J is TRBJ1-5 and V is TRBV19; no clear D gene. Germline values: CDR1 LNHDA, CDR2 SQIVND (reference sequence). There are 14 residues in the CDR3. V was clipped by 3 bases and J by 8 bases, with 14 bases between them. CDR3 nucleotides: TGTGCCAGTAGTATCGTCCCGCTACGAGAGCCCCAGCATTTT. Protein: CASSIVPLREPQHF.

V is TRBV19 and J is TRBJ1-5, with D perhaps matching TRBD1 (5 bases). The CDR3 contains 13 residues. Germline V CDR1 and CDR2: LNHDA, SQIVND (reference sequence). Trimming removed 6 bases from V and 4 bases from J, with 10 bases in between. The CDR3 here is CASRTEVNQPQHF. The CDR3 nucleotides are TGTGCCAGTAGGACAGAAGTAAATCAGCCCCAGCATTTT.

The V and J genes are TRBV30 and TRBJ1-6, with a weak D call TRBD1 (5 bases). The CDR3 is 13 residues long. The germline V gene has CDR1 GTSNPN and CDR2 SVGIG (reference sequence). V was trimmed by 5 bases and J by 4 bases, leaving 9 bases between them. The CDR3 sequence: CAWGTDYNSPLHF. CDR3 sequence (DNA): TGTGCCTGGGGGACCGATTATAATTCACCCCTCCACTTT.

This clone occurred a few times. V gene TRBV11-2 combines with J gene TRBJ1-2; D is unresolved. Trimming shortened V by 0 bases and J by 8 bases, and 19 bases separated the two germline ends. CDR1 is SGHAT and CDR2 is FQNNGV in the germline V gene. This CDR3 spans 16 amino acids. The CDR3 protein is CASSLDLGRSLGGYTF. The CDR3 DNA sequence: TGTGCCAGCAGCTTAGATCTGGGCAGATCCCTCGGGGGCTACACCTTC.

The CDR3 DNA reads TGTGCCAGCAGCCGCGGACTAGCGGGGTCCTACAATGAGCAGTTCTTC. Protein: CASSRGLAGSYNEQFF. The chain carries TRBV6-2 or TRBV6-3 and TRBJ2-1; TRBD2 matches 12 bases. V lost 6 bases, J lost 1 base, and 4 bases stayed unmatched. The CDR3 spans 16 residues. CDR1 is MNHEY and CDR2 is SVGEGT in the germline V gene.

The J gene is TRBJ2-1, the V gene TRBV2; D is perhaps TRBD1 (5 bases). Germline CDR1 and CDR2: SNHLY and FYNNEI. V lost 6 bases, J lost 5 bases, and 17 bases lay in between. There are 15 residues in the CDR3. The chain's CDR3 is CASRADSVRNNEQFF. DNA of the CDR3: TGTGCCAGCAGGGCAGACAGTGTCCGTAACAATGAGCAGTTCTTC.

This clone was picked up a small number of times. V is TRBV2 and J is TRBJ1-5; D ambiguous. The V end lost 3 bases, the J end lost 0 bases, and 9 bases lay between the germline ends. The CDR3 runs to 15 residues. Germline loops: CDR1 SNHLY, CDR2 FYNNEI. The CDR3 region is CASSELGYSNQPQHF. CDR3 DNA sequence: TGTGCCAGCAGTGAGTTGGGGTATAGCAATCAGCCCCAGCATTTT.

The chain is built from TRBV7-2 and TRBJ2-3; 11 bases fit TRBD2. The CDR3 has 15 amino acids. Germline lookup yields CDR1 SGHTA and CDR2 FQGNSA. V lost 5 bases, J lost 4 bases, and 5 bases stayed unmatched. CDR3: CASSLRLAGPDTQYF. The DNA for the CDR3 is TGTGCCAGCAGCCTTCGACTAGCGGGGCCAGATACGCAGTATTTT.

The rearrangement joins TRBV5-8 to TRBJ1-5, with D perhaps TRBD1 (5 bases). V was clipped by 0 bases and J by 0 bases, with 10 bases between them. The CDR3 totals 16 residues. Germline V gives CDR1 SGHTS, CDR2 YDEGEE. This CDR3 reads CASSLGRGYSNQPQHF. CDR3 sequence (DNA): TGTGCCAGCAGCTTGGGTAGGGGTTATAGCAATCAGCCCCAGCATTTT.

This chain's CDR3 is CASKGYYRGRGNTIYF. The CDR3 DNA reads TGTGCCAGCAAGGGGTATTACAGGGGGCGAGGAAACACCATATATTTT. This rearrangement joins TRBV9 to TRBJ1-3; 9 bases match TRBD1. This CDR3 comprises 16 residues. The trim removed 6 bases at V and 4 bases at J, leaving 11 bases unmatched. Germline-derived CDR1 and CDR2 are SGDLS and YYNGEE.

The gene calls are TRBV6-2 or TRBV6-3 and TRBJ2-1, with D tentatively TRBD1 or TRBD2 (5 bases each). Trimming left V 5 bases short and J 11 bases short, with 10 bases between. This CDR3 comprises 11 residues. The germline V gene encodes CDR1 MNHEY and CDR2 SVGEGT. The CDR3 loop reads CASSLGGQQFF. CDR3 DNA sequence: TGTGCCAGCAGTCTTGGGGGTCAGCAGTTCTTC.